These T cell receptor beta chains were read from a single sample in a study of cytomegalovirus exposure and HLA in healthy donors. Repertoires were generated with immunoSEQ multiplex PCR, while TCRdb's copy carries only in-frame clones and drops some. The top ten hold approximately 2.6% of the sample, which has 85,000 to 120,000 clones, roughly four fifths seen once. Material: PBMCs. Receptors originate from a male donor in good health and CMV-seropositive. The CDR3 runs from the conserved cysteine through the conserved F or W. D genes are given only for firm matches. Clone size appears in some rows only: once, few, many, or a class for an expanded clone.

clone_size,j_call,d_call,v_call,cdr3_nt,cdr3_aa
.,TRBJ2-1,.,TRBV9,TGTGCCAGCAGCGTAGTGGGACAATCCTACAATGAGCAGTTCTTC,CASSVVGQSYNEQFF
.,TRBJ2-7,TRBD1,TRBV28,TGTGCCAGCACGGGAACAGGGGGCTACGAGCAGTACTTC,CASTGTGGYEQYF
once,TRBJ2-1,.,TRBV7-2,TGTGCCAGCAGCTTAAGATCTCTAGAGGTTACCAATGAGCAGTTCTTC,CASSLRSLEVTNEQFF
.,TRBJ2-1,TRBD1,TRBV19,TGTGCCAGTAGTATAGCGTCACCGGGACAGGGAAACGATGAGCAGTTCTTC,CASSIASPGQGNDEQFF
.,TRBJ2-2,TRBD2,TRBV7-2,TGTGCCAGCAGCGACGGGACTAAGCGGAACACCGGGGAGCTGTTTTTT,CASSDGTKRNTGELFF
few,TRBJ2-7,TRBD1,TRBV4-3,TGCGCCAGCAGCCAACGGACAGGGCGGTACGAGCAGTACTTC,CASSQRTGRYEQYF
.,TRBJ1-2,.,TRBV30,TGTGCCTGGAGCTTTGGCGGTAACTATGGCTACACCTTC,CAWSFGGNYGYTF
.,TRBJ2-7,TRBD1,TRBV27,TGTGCCAGCAGCCGTAAGGGACAGAACGAGCAGTACTTC,CASSRKGQNEQYF
.,TRBJ2-7,TRBD2,TRBV11-2,TGTGCCAGCAGCTTTAATGGTGGACTAGCGGGGTACGAGCAGTACTTC,CASSFNGGLAGYEQYF
.,TRBJ1-1,TRBD1,TRBV6-5,TGTGCCAGCAGCCGGGGGACAGGGGGGTCGGGGCGGGCTTTCTTT,CASSRGTGGSGRAFF
.,TRBJ1-5,.,TRBV28,TGTGCCAGCAGTTTAAACTTTCAGCCCCAGCATTTT,CASSLNFQPQHF
.,TRBJ2-5,.,TRBV4-1,TGCGCCAGCAGCCAAGATCGGACTGTACAAGAGACCCAGTACTTC,CASSQDRTVQETQYF
.,TRBJ2-7,TRBD1,TRBV6-5,TGTGCCAGCAGTTTCGGGACAGGGGGCACCTCCTACGAGCAGTACTTC,CASSFGTGGTSYEQYF
.,TRBJ2-1,.,TRBV7-2,TGTGCCAGCAGCTTTAGCGGATACAATGAGCAGTTCTTC,CASSFSGYNEQFF
.,TRBJ1-2,TRBD1,TRBV28,TGTGCCAGCAGCTCCAGGACAGGGGAATACTATGGCTACACCTTC,CASSSRTGEYYGYTF
.,TRBJ1-5,.,TRBV6-1,TGTGCCAGCACCACAGCAACAGGACGGAATCAGCCCCAGCATTTT,CASTTATGRNQPQHF
.,TRBJ1-1,.,TRBV29-1,TGCAGCGTTGACGTATCATCAGGGTGGCACACTGAAGCTTTCTTT,CSVDVSSGWHTEAFF
.,TRBJ1-2,.,TRBV4-1,TGCGCCAGCAGCCAAAGGGGACACCGGGATAGGAGCTACCCCTTC,CASSQRGHRDRSYPF
.,TRBJ2-1,TRBD2,TRBV29-1,TGCAGCGTTGTGGGCGGGGGGGCTTGGAATGAGCAGTTCTTC,CSVVGGGAWNEQFF
.,TRBJ2-3,TRBD2,TRBV4-2,TGTGCCAGCAGCCAGGGACTAGCGGGGGGGCTTGGAGATCGGCAGTATTTT,CASSQGLAGGLGDRQYF
.,TRBJ2-7,TRBD2,TRBV7-2,TGTGCCAGCAGCTTAAGAGGGGCGGGAGGGACCTACGAGCAGTACTTC,CASSLRGAGGTYEQYF
.,TRBJ2-1,TRBD2,TRBV7-6,TGTGCCAGCAGCTTGTGGGTCAATAGCGGGGTTGGGGATGAGCAGTTCTTC,CASSLWVNSGVGDEQFF
.,TRBJ2-5,.,TRBV30,TGTGCCTGGAGTAGGGGCAGGAGCCAAGAGACCCAGTACTTC,CAWSRGRSQETQYF
.,TRBJ1-1,.,TRBV13,TGTGCCAGCAGCCGACTCCAGGAGGGGAACACTGAAGCTTTCTTT,CASSRLQEGNTEAFF
.,TRBJ2-3,TRBD1,TRBV18,TGTGCCAGCTCACGCCAAGGACAGGGGGCCTCAGATACGCAGTATTTT,CASSRQGQGASDTQYF
.,TRBJ2-6,.,TRBV7-3,TGTGCCAGCAGCCCAGGGTCAGGGGCCAACGTCCTGACTTTC,CASSPGSGANVLTF
.,TRBJ2-1,TRBD2,TRBV4-3,TGCGCCAGCAGCCGTACTAGCGGGCCCTACAATGAGCAGTTCTTC,CASSRTSGPYNEQFF
few,TRBJ1-5,.,TRBV28,TGTGCCAGCAGTTTGTACGGACAGCTTAGCAATCAGCCCCAGCATTTT,CASSLYGQLSNQPQHF
.,TRBJ2-7,.,TRBV9,TGTGCCAGCAGCGTAGCCGGGGACAAGATTTACGAGCAGTACTTC,CASSVAGDKIYEQYF
.,TRBJ1-1,.,TRBV2,TGTGCCAGCAGTGAAAGGTGGGAGGGTTACACTGAAGCTTTCTTT,CASSERWEGYTEAFF
once,TRBJ2-2,TRBD2,TRBV16,TGTGCCAGCAGCCCCCAAGCGGGGCCGAACACCGGGGAGCTGTTTTTT,CASSPQAGPNTGELFF
.,TRBJ2-7,TRBD1,TRBV6-6,TGTGCCAGCACCGAGGACAGGGGGAATCGTGACGAGCAGTACTTC,CASTEDRGNRDEQYF
.,TRBJ1-4,TRBD1,TRBV13,TGTGCCAGCAGCTCCCGACAGGGGGAAGAAAAACTGTTTTTT,CASSSRQGEEKLFF
.,TRBJ1-5,.,TRBV27,TGTGCCAGCAGTTTATCGGGGGCCGTTCAGCCCCAGCATTTT,CASSLSGAVQPQHF
.,TRBJ2-1,.,TRBV6-5,TGTGCCAGCAGGCCCACAGGGCAAGGCCTAGGTAGGCAGTTCTTC,CASRPTGQGLGRQFF
.,TRBJ1-1,TRBD1,TRBV5-4,TGTGCCAGCAGCCCCAGGGGGCGGGGCACAGTTGACACTGAAGCTTTCTTT,CASSPRGRGTVDTEAFF
few,TRBJ1-5,.,TRBV5-1,TGCGCCAGCAGCCCAGGAGGTTTAGGTCAGCCCCAGCATTTT,CASSPGGLGQPQHF
once,TRBJ2-1,.,TRBV30,TGTGCCTGGAGCGCGGCGAGCTCCTACAATGAGCAGTTCTTC,CAWSAASSYNEQFF
.,TRBJ1-2,.,TRBV7-2,TGTGCCAGCAGCCCAACAACAGACGGCTACACCTTC,CASSPTTDGYTF
.,TRBJ2-7,TRBD1,TRBV7-9,TGTGCCAGCAGCCTCAACCGGGACAGCACCTACGAGCAGTACTTC,CASSLNRDSTYEQYF
once,TRBJ1-4,.,TRBV7-4,TGTGCCAGCAGCGCCAATCAGGGCGACCAGGCAAAACTGTTTTTT,CASSANQGDQAKLFF
.,TRBJ2-1,TRBD2,TRBV5-1,TGCGCCAGCAGCGGGACTAGGCATGAGCAGTTCTTC,CASSGTRHEQFF
.,TRBJ2-3,TRBD2,TRBV15,TGTGCCACTAGGACTAGCGGGAGCGGAAATACGCAGTATTTT,CATRTSGSGNTQYF
.,TRBJ2-7,TRBD2,TRBV7-9,TGTGCCAGCAGTGGGAGCGGGGGCCCCTCCTACGAGCAGTACTTC,CASSGSGGPSYEQYF
.,TRBJ2-1,TRBD1,TRBV6-1,TGTGCCAGCAGTGGGAGGGACAGGGTAACGTACAATGAGCAGTTCTTC,CASSGRDRVTYNEQFF
.,TRBJ2-3,.,TRBV29-1,TGCAGCGGTCGGGTGGGCAGGGGAACAGATACGCAGTATTTT,CSGRVGRGTDTQYF